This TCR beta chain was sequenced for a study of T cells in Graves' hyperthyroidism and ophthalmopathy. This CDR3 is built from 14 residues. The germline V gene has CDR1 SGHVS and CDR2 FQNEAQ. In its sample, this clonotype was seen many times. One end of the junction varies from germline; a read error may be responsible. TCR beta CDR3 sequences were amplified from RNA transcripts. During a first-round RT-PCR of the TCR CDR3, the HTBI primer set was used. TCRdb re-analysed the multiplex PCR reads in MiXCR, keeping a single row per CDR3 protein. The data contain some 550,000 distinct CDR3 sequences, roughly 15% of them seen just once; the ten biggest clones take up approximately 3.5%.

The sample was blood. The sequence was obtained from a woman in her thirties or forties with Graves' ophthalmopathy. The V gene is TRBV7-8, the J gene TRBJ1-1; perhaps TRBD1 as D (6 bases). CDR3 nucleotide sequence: TGTGCCAGCAGCTTAGGCTCGGGGGCTACTGAGGCTTTCTTT. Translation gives CASSLGSGATEAFF. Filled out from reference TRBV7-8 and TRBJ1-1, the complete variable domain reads GAGVSQSPRYKVAKRGQDVALRCDPISGHVSLFWYQQALGQGPEFLTYFQNEAQLDKSGLPSDRFFAERPEGSVSTLKIQRTQQEDSAVYLCASSLGSGATEAFFGQGTRLTVV.